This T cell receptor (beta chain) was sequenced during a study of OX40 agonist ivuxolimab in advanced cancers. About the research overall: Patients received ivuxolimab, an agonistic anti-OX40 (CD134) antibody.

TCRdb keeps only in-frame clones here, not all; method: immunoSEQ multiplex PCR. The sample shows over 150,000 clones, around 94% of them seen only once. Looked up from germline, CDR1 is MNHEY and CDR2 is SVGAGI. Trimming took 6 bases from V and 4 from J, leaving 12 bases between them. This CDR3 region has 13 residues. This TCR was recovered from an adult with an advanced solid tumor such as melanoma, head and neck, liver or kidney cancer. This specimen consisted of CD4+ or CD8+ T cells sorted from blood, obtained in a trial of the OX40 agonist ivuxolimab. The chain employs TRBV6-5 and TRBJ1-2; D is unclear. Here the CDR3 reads CASRKDGSYGYTF. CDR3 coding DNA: TGTGCCAGCAGGAAGGACGGGTCCTATGGCTACACCTTC.